This T cell receptor beta chain was documented in a study of blood T cell repertoires in COVID-19. The overall study: Sources were T cells, B-cell-depleted T cells, or PBMCs; the material itself was cDNA or gDNA.

The length of the CDR3 is 17 residues. Germline V CDR1 and CDR2: MNHNY, SVGAGI (reference sequence). V lost 5 bases to trimming and J lost 6 bases; unmatched junction nucleotides: 13. Original processing notes: The authors estimated nucleated cell counts from reference gene primer amplification. Sequencing used immunoSEQ multiplex PCR; TCRdb keeps in-frame clones, though not all of them. The V and J calls and the clone size are those of that table, but D and trimming were determined from the DNA. Of more than 300,000 clones in the sample, around nine tenths were seen once. This clone was counted once.

The rearrangement uses TRBV6-6 and TRBJ2-2, with TRBD2 matching 9 bases. The receptor was derived from a young woman who had recovered from COVID-19. The sample comprised peripheral blood. CDR3 sequence: CASSPPGLASRAGELFF. In DNA form, the CDR3 reads TGTGCCAGCAGTCCCCCGGGACTAGCCTCCCGCGCCGGGGAGCTGTTTTTT.